The present T cell receptor (beta chain) was sequenced within a study of T cells in Graves' hyperthyroidism and ophthalmopathy. TCR beta CDR3 regions were amplified from RNA transcripts. TCR CDR3 regions were first amplified by RT-PCR with HTBI primers. TCRdb independently ran MiXCR on the multiplex PCR reads; one entry per CDR3 protein. The sample comprises 450,000 to 700,000 distinct CDR3 sequences, 46% of which are singletons, and about 8.3% rests with the top ten. Not enrolled were patients with uncontrolled infection, other autoimmune disease, pregnancy or lactation. Study results and caveats: Also found in blood were most expanded thyroid clonotypes above 0.001.

This clonotype was counted only a few times. Its antigen is not identified. This CDR3 contains 15 residues. V shed 3 bases, J shed 7 bases, and the junction held 12 bases outside the gene matches. Germline V gene sequence: CDR1 GTSNPN, CDR2 SVGIG (reference sequence). The J gene is TRBJ1-5, the V gene TRBV30; TRBD1 matches at 7 bases. The TCR sequence derives from a woman younger than 35 with Graves' hyperthyroidism. Source material: peripheral blood or thyroid tissue (not recorded which). CDR3 protein: CAWRSEGARQQPQHF. In nucleotides, the CDR3 is TGTGCCTGGAGAAGCGAGGGGGCGCGGCAACAGCCCCAGCATTTT.